This entry lists 20 T cell receptor beta chains sequenced from one sample in a study of human T cells and chemical hapten exposure. The sample's time point: patch test 2, 6 weeks after DPC sensitization. This sample's treatment: therapeutic diphenylcyclopropenone sensitization with weekly scalp DPC. Each CDR3 protein is one row after TCRdb ran MiXCR on the RACE reads. The sample carries a few hundred thousand distinct CDR3 sequences, over 6% recorded once. Sequencing was performed on whole blood, taken in connection with sensitization to the hapten diphenylcyclopropenone (DPC). Receptor source: a woman aged 18 to 35 with alopecia areata. Some clones in this sample may be carry-over from other donors' samples.

The chain combines TRBV27 with TRBJ2-5; either TRBD1 or TRBD2 may fit D (7 bases each). The CDR3 sequence is 16 residues long. Trimming removed 5 bases from V and 2 bases from J, with 18 bases in between. Germline V gene data show CDR1 as MNHEY and CDR2 as SMNVEV (reference sequence). The CDR3 is CASSPRQGGTQETQYF. The CDR3, as DNA: TGTGCCAGCAGTCCCAGACAGGGAGGGACTCAAGAGACCCAGTACTTC.

There are many counts of this clonotype. This chain uses TRBV3-1 with TRBJ2-2; the match to TRBD2 covers 8 bases. Per the germline V gene, CDR1 is LGHDT and CDR2 is YNNKEL (reference sequence). The CDR3 loop spans 17 amino acids. J was trimmed by 2 bases and V by 2 bases; bases with no gene match: 7. CDR3 sequence: CASSQPAAGGNTGELFF. The CDR3 nucleotides are TGTGCCAGCAGCCAACCGGCGGCGGGGGGAAACACCGGGGAGCTGTTTTTT.

This clonotype was detected a few times. The CDR3 spells CASSLGGQANTGELFF. The CDR3 DNA follows: TGTGCCAGCAGTTTAGGTGGGCAGGCGAACACCGGGGAGCTGTTTTTT. This chain uses TRBV27 with TRBJ2-2; D call uncertain. The CDR3 has 16 residues. The V gene's germline CDR1 is MNHEY and CDR2 SMNVEV (reference sequence). V lost 2 bases, J lost 0 bases, and 10 bases lay in between.

This clonotype was counted a few times. The chain recombines TRBV27 with TRBJ2-7, with 8 bases aligning to TRBD2. The J segment lost 3 bases and the V segment lost 10 bases, leaving 14 bases of the junction unmatched. CDR1 and CDR2 from the germline V gene are MNHEY and SMNVEV (reference sequence). The CDR3 loop spans 15 amino acids. The CDR3 sequence: CATRGAGGTVYEQYF. CDR3 bases: TGTGCCACCAGGGGCGCGGGAGGTACAGTCTACGAGCAGTACTTC.

The CDR3 sequence is CASSSTLAAETQYF. As DNA, the CDR3 is TGTGCCAGCAGCTCTACCTTAGCAGCCGAGACCCAGTACTTC. The chain uses TRBV7-2 and TRBJ2-5; no clear D gene. Germline V gene lookup returns CDR1 SGHTA and CDR2 FQGNSA. The V and J ends lost 4 bases and 5 bases respectively, with 14 bases between them. CDR3 length: 14 amino acids.

The chain joins TRBV5-4 to TRBJ2-7, with D possibly being TRBD1 (6 bases). Trimming took off 4 bases at V and 6 bases at J, with 17 bases between the two ends. The V gene's germline CDR1 is SGHNT and CDR2 YYREEE (reference sequence). This CDR3 spans 14 amino acids. CDR3 nucleotide sequence: TGTGCCAGCAGCCCGGGACACTTAGGGGGCGAGCAGTACTTC. Amino acid sequence: CASSPGHLGGEQYF.

The V and J genes are TRBV4-3 and TRBJ2-3, with D maybe TRBD2 (5 bases). CDR1 and CDR2 from the germline V gene are LGHNA and YSLEER. Trimming removed 0 bases at V and 9 bases at J, with 13 bases between. CDR3 length: 14 residues. The CDR3 loop is CASSQDLAPRTQYF. The CDR3 nucleotides read TGCGCCAGCAGCCAAGATCTAGCCCCCCGAACGCAGTATTTT.

The V call is TRBV5-1, the J call TRBJ1-1; TRBD1 aligns across 9 bases. V lost 4 bases to trimming and J lost 7 bases; unmatched junction nucleotides: 11. Per the germline V gene, CDR1 is SGHRS and CDR2 is YFSETQ. The CDR3 sequence is 15 residues long. CDR3 sequence reads: CASSVGGQGKIEAFF. DNA of the CDR3: TGCGCCAGCAGCGTTGGTGGACAGGGGAAGATTGAAGCTTTCTTT.

This clonotype was seen a handful of times. This chain links TRBV11-1 with TRBJ2-3; D tentatively fits TRBD1 or TRBD2 (5 bases each). There are 16 residues in the CDR3. V was shortened by 3 bases and J by 5 bases, with 18 bases between the two germline ends. Germline CDR1 reads SGHAT; CDR2 reads FQDESV (reference sequence). CDR3 in amino acids: CASSLGPTPTQDTQYF. The DNA for the CDR3 is TGTGCCAGCAGCTTGGGACCAACCCCCACACAAGATACGCAGTATTTT.

This clonotype was observed at least ten times. The CDR3 region has the DNA TGTGCCAGCAGTGACTCGACTAGCGGGGGCACAGATACGCAGTATTTT. It yields the protein CASSDSTSGGTDTQYF. The V gene is TRBV6-4, the J gene TRBJ2-3; 11 bases line up with TRBD2. CDR3 size: 16 residues. Trimming took 0 bases from V and 1 from J; bases not matched to a gene: 0. Germline V gene sequence: CDR1 MRHNA, CDR2 SNTAGT.

Many counts were recorded for this clonotype. The CDR3 coding sequence is TGTGCCAGCAGCTTAAATTACCTCCTGGATTCGAGAAGAGAGACCCAGTACTTC. Translating gives CASSLNYLLDSRRETQYF. The gene calls are TRBV7-8 and TRBJ2-5, with unresolved D. This CDR3 comprises 18 residues. Deletions cut 2 bases from V and 4 bases from J, with 23 bases between. Germline CDR1 SGHVS, CDR2 FQNEAQ.

Only a few counts were recorded for this clonotype. The V call is TRBV7-3, the J call TRBJ1-1; the D is unclear. Trimming took off 2 bases at V and 5 bases at J, with 12 bases between the two ends. Germline CDR1 is SGHTA and CDR2 is FQGTGA. This CDR3 is built from 14 residues. CDR3 sequence reads: CASSLSGVGTEAFF. The CDR3 DNA reads as TGTGCCAGCAGCTTATCCGGGGTGGGGACTGAAGCTTTCTTT.

A note on this clonotype: Mismatch with germline at one junction end may stem from a read error. The chain recombines TRBV6-6 with TRBJ2-3; weak D call: TRBD1 (5 bases). Germline V gene lookup returns CDR1 MNHNY and CDR2 SVGAGI (reference sequence). This CDR3 is 13 amino acids long. CDR3 protein: CASSPGKADKQYF. Here the CDR3 DNA reads TGTGCCAGCAGCCCAGGGAAGGCAGATAAGCAGTATTTT.

The chain combines TRBV7-2 with TRBJ2-2, with D perhaps matching TRBD1 or TRBD2 (5 bases each). V lost 7 bases to trimming and J lost 5 bases, with 11 bases between them. Germline V gene sequence: CDR1 SGHTA, CDR2 FQGNSA. CDR3 length: 13 amino acids. The DNA of the CDR3 is TGTGCCAGCAACCTAGGGGAGACCGGGGAGCTGTTTTTT. This gives the protein CASNLGETGELFF.

This clonotype has ten or more counts. The chain recombines TRBV7-3 with TRBJ2-2; a possible D gene is TRBD1 (5 bases). Germline V CDR1 and CDR2: SGHTA, FQGTGA. This CDR3 has 13 amino acids. Between the trimmed V and J ends, which lost 5 bases and 6 bases, there was a span of 10 bases. The CDR3, as DNA: TGTGCCAGCAGCCCGCAGGGTGCCGGGGAGCTGTTTTTT. It is translated as CASSPQGAGELFF.

This clonotype has ten or more counts. This chain connects TRBV25-1 to TRBJ1-1; tentative D call: TRBD1 (5 bases). The V gene lost 0 bases and the J gene lost 3 bases, with 11 bases spanning the gap. Germline values: CDR1 MGHDK, CDR2 SYGVNS. The CDR3 has 15 residues. CDR3: CASSEYSGRDTEAFF. Here the CDR3 DNA reads TGTGCCAGCAGTGAATACTCGGGACGAGACACTGAAGCTTTCTTT.

The chain recombines TRBV5-6 with TRBJ1-3; D not certain. V dropped 4 bases and J dropped 16 bases, with 18 bases sitting between them. This CDR3 is built from 12 residues. Germline V gene data show CDR1 as SGHDT and CDR2 as YYEEEE. DNA of the CDR3: TGTGCCAGCAGCAGGCTCGTCCGGGAATTGTATTTT. This sequence encodes CASSRLVRELYF.

There are a few counts of this clonotype. CDR3 region: CASSQVGSVYGYTF. CDR3 coding DNA: TGCGCCAGCAGCCAAGTGGGCAGCGTCTATGGCTACACCTTC. The chain combines TRBV4-1 with TRBJ1-2; no reliable D call. Germline V gene data show CDR1 as MGHRA and CDR2 as YSYEKL. This CDR3 comprises 14 residues. Deletions cut 1 base from V and 4 bases from J, with 10 bases between.

This clonotype turned up a few times. This sequence joins TRBV20-1 and TRBJ2-3; maybe TRBD2 (6 bases). From germline, CDR1 is DFQATT and CDR2 SNEGSKA (reference sequence). The CDR3 has 12 amino acids. V was cut by 3 bases and J by 6 bases, with 10 bases left in between. In nucleotides, the CDR3 is TGCAGTGCTAGCAGGGAGGAGGATACGCAGTATTTT. Amino acids: CSASREEDTQYF.

This clonotype was observed a handful of times. The chain joins TRBV4-2 to TRBJ2-7; TRBD2 agrees at 11 bases. Per germline, CDR1 LGHNA and CDR2 YNFKEQ. There are 14 residues in the CDR3. Unmatched junction bases numbered 3, after V lost 2 bases and J lost 6 bases. The CDR3 spells CASSQLLAGVEQYF. The CDR3, as DNA: TGTGCCAGCAGCCAACTACTAGCGGGGGTCGAGCAGTACTTC.